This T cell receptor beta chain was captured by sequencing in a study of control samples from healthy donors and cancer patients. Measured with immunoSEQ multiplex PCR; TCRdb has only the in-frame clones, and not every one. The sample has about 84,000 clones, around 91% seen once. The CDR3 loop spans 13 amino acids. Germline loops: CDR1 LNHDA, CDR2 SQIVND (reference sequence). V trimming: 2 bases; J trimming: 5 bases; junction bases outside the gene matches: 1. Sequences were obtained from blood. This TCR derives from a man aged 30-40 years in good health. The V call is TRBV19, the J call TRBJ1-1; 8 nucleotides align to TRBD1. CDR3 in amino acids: CASSITGGTEAFF. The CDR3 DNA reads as TGTGCCAGTAGTATAACAGGGGGTACTGAAGCTTTCTTT.